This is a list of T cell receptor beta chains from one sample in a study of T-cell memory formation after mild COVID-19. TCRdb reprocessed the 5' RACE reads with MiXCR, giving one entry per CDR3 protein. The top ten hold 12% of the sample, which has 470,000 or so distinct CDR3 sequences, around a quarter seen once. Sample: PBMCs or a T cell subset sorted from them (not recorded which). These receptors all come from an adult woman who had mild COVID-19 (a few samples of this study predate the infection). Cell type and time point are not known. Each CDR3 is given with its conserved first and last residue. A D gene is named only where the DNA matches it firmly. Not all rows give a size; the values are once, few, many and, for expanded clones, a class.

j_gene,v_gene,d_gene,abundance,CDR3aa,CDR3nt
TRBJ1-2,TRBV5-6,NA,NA,CASSLEASPSHPNYGYTF,TGTGCCAGCAGCTTGGAGGCCAGTCCAAGCCATCCTAACTATGGCTACACCTTC
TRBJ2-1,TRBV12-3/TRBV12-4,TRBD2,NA,CASSLIGTRRNEQFF,TGTGCCAGCAGTTTGATAGGGACTAGGCGTAATGAGCAGTTCTTC
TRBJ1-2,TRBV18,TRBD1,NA,CASSPLGQGGYGYTF,TGTGCCAGCTCACCGTTGGGACAGGGAGGTTATGGCTACACCTTC
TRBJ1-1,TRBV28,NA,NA,CASSPEVDTEAFF,TGTGCCAGCAGTCCCGAAGTTGACACTGAAGCTTTCTTT
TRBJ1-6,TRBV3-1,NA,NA,CASSPSGAISPLHF,TGTGCCAGCAGCCCCTCCGGGGCAATTTCACCCCTCCACTTT
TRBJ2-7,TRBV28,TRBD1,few,CASSRTGTDYEQYF,TGTGCCAGCAGTCGGACAGGGACCGATTACGAGCAGTACTTC
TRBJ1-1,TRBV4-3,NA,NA,CASSQDISSTEAFF,TGCGCCAGCAGCCAAGATATAAGTAGCACTGAAGCTTTCTTT
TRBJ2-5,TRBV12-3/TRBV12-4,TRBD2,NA,CASAGRLAEIEETQYF,TGTGCCAGCGCCGGAAGACTAGCGGAGATAGAAGAGACCCAGTACTTC
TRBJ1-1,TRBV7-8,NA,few,CASSLGSEGAEAFF,TGTGCCAGCAGCTTAGGATCGGAGGGGGCTGAAGCTTTCTTT
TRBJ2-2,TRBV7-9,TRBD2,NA,CASHPGLARNTGELFF,TGTGCCAGCCACCCAGGACTAGCGCGGAACACCGGGGAGCTGTTTTTT